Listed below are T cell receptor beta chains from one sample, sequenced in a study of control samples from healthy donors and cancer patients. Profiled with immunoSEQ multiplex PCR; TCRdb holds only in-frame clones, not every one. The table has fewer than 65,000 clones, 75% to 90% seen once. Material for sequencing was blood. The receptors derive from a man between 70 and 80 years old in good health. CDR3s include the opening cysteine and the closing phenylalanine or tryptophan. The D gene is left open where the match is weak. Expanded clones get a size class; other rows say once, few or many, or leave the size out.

CDR3 DNA: TGTGCCAGCAGCCGGCCAGGAGCTCAGAGTTTTTACGAGCAGTACTTC
CDR3 protein: CASSRPGAQSFYEQYF
V gene: TRBV14
clone size: few
D gene: -
J gene: TRBJ2-7

CDR3 DNA: TGTGCCAGCAGCTTAGGGCCCAATCAGCCCCAGCATTTT
CDR3 protein: CASSLGPNQPQHF
V gene: TRBV7-9
clone size: -
D gene: -
J gene: TRBJ1-5

CDR3 DNA: TGTGCCAGCAGCGGAAGGACAGAGAGCTATGGCTACACCTTC
CDR3 protein: CASSGRTESYGYTF
V gene: TRBV6-5
clone size: -
D gene: -
J gene: TRBJ1-2

CDR3 DNA: TGTGCCAGCAGTTTCAGCGGGGGCCCCAATGAGCAGTTCTTC
CDR3 protein: CASSFSGGPNEQFF
V gene: TRBV6-6
clone size: -
D gene: TRBD2
J gene: TRBJ2-1

CDR3 DNA: TGTGCCAGTACAGACGGGATTCTAACTGGAAACACCATATATTTT
CDR3 protein: CASTDGILTGNTIYF
V gene: TRBV19
clone size: -
D gene: -
J gene: TRBJ1-3

CDR3 DNA: TGTGCCAGTAGTACCGGTGGGCAGTCTGGAACACCCCTCCACTTT
CDR3 protein: CASSTGGQSGTPLHF
V gene: TRBV19
clone size: -
D gene: -
J gene: TRBJ1-6

CDR3 DNA: TGTGCCAGCTCACCAGTAAATTCTTGGGGAGCTGGGGCCAACGTCCTGACTTTC
CDR3 protein: CASSPVNSWGAGANVLTF
V gene: TRBV18
clone size: -
D gene: -
J gene: TRBJ2-6

CDR3 DNA: TGTGCCAGCAGATACACAGGGGGCCGCAGGAACACCGGGGAGCTGTTTTTT
CDR3 protein: CASRYTGGRRNTGELFF
V gene: TRBV7-8
clone size: -
D gene: TRBD1
J gene: TRBJ2-2

CDR3 DNA: TGTGCCAGCTTTTGGGATAACCGGGACGGGACCTACGAGCAGTACTTC
CDR3 protein: CASFWDNRDGTYEQYF
V gene: TRBV6-4
clone size: -
D gene: -
J gene: TRBJ2-7

CDR3 DNA: TGTGCCAGCAGCTCGGACTCCCCAGGCGAGCAGTACTTC
CDR3 protein: CASSSDSPGEQYF
V gene: TRBV7-9
clone size: -
D gene: -
J gene: TRBJ2-7

CDR3 DNA: TGTGCCACCAGTGACAGGGTGTTAGGCTATGGCTACACCTTC
CDR3 protein: CATSDRVLGYGYTF
V gene: TRBV24-1
clone size: -
D gene: -
J gene: TRBJ1-2

CDR3 DNA: TGTGCCAGCATCCCCGACAGTTCATATGGCTACACCTTC
CDR3 protein: CASIPDSSYGYTF
V gene: TRBV2
clone size: -
D gene: -
J gene: TRBJ1-2

CDR3 DNA: TGTGCCAGCAGCGAGGACAGGGACACTGAAGCTTTCTTT
CDR3 protein: CASSEDRDTEAFF
V gene: TRBV6-4
clone size: -
D gene: TRBD1
J gene: TRBJ1-1

CDR3 DNA: TGTGCCAGCAGCTTAGGAACGGTTAACTATGGCTACACCTTC
CDR3 protein: CASSLGTVNYGYTF
V gene: TRBV7-8
clone size: -
D gene: -
J gene: TRBJ1-2

CDR3 DNA: TGTGCCAGCACCCTCCCGGGGGGGGAAAAACTGTTTTTT
CDR3 protein: CASTLPGGEKLFF
V gene: TRBV7-9
clone size: -
D gene: -
J gene: TRBJ1-4

CDR3 DNA: TGTGCCAGCAGCGTAGGAGGGGTCTACGGAAACACCATATATTTT
CDR3 protein: CASSVGGVYGNTIYF
V gene: TRBV9
clone size: -
D gene: -
J gene: TRBJ1-3

CDR3 DNA: TGCGCCAGCAGTGACAACTCCTACGAGCAGTACTTC
CDR3 protein: CASSDNSYEQYF
V gene: TRBV10-1
clone size: -
D gene: -
J gene: TRBJ2-7

CDR3 DNA: TGTGCCAGCAGTTTATGGGACAGGCCCTACGAGCAGTACTTC
CDR3 protein: CASSLWDRPYEQYF
V gene: TRBV28
clone size: -
D gene: TRBD1
J gene: TRBJ2-7

CDR3 DNA: TGTGCCAGCAGCTCCCGATGGGCCTACGAGCAGTACTTC
CDR3 protein: CASSSRWAYEQYF
V gene: TRBV5-6
clone size: -
D gene: -
J gene: TRBJ2-7

CDR3 DNA: TGCAGCGTTGGGGGGGGCGGGAACTCCTACGAGCAGTACTTC
CDR3 protein: CSVGGGGNSYEQYF
V gene: TRBV29-1
clone size: -
D gene: -
J gene: TRBJ2-7

CDR3 DNA: TGTGCCAGCAGTTCTACACCTGGGACAGACTATGGCTACACCTTC
CDR3 protein: CASSSTPGTDYGYTF
V gene: TRBV6-5
clone size: few
D gene: TRBD1
J gene: TRBJ1-2

CDR3 DNA: TGTGCCAGCAGCTTAGGGGCCCACTATGGCTACACCTTC
CDR3 protein: CASSLGAHYGYTF
V gene: TRBV13
clone size: -
D gene: -
J gene: TRBJ1-2

CDR3 DNA: TGTGCCAGCAGCTTAGCCCATGGACCCTTAGGGACAGGGAGCTCACCCCTCCACTTT
CDR3 protein: CASSLAHGPLGTGSSPLHF
V gene: TRBV7-8
clone size: -
D gene: TRBD1
J gene: TRBJ1-6

CDR3 DNA: TGTGCCAGCAGCCAAGCACCGGGACGGAAGTTCTTC
CDR3 protein: CASSQAPGRKFF
V gene: TRBV3-1/TRBV3-2
clone size: -
D gene: -
J gene: TRBJ2-1

CDR3 DNA: TGTGCCAGCAGCCCGCGGGGGAACACCATATATTTT
CDR3 protein: CASSPRGNTIYF
V gene: TRBV13
clone size: few
D gene: -
J gene: TRBJ1-3

CDR3 DNA: TGTGCCAGCAGCCCCAGGACTAGCGGGAGGAATGAGCAGTTCTTC
CDR3 protein: CASSPRTSGRNEQFF
V gene: TRBV11-3
clone size: -
D gene: TRBD2
J gene: TRBJ2-1

CDR3 DNA: TGTGCCAGCAGCCTCCAGGAAGGCCAGTACTTC
CDR3 protein: CASSLQEGQYF
V gene: TRBV11-2
clone size: -
D gene: -
J gene: TRBJ2-5

CDR3 DNA: TGTGCCAGCAACCCGCCGGGACAGGGGAACTATGGCTACACCTTC
CDR3 protein: CASNPPGQGNYGYTF
V gene: TRBV3-1/TRBV3-2
clone size: -
D gene: TRBD1
J gene: TRBJ1-2

CDR3 DNA: TGCAGCGTTGCCGGGACAGGGGGAGAAAAACTGTTTTTT
CDR3 protein: CSVAGTGGEKLFF
V gene: TRBV29-1
clone size: -
D gene: TRBD1
J gene: TRBJ1-4

CDR3 DNA: TGTGCCAGGGCCTACAGTCTCCACAATCAGCCCCAGCATTTT
CDR3 protein: CARAYSLHNQPQHF
V gene: TRBV21-1
clone size: -
D gene: -
J gene: TRBJ1-5

CDR3 DNA: TGTGCCAGCGCCGCGGAGGCCGAGCAGTACTTC
CDR3 protein: CASAAEAEQYF
V gene: TRBV12-3/TRBV12-4
clone size: -
D gene: -
J gene: TRBJ2-7

CDR3 DNA: TGTGCCAGCAGCGTAGGGGGACTAGCGGGCTATGAGCAGTTCTTC
CDR3 protein: CASSVGGLAGYEQFF
V gene: TRBV9
clone size: -
D gene: TRBD2
J gene: TRBJ2-1

CDR3 DNA: TGTGCCAGCAGTCTCGACACGAACACTGAAGCTTTCTTT
CDR3 protein: CASSLDTNTEAFF
V gene: TRBV6-5
clone size: -
D gene: -
J gene: TRBJ1-1

CDR3 DNA: TGTGCCAGCTCACCTACCCCCGGCGGGGGCCAACCTATTAGCAATCAGCCCCAGCATTTT
CDR3 protein: CASSPTPGGGQPISNQPQHF
V gene: TRBV18
clone size: -
D gene: -
J gene: TRBJ1-5

CDR3 DNA: TGTGCCACGCAGGTCAGCAGGAACAATGAGCAGTTCTTC
CDR3 protein: CATQVSRNNEQFF
V gene: TRBV2
clone size: -
D gene: -
J gene: TRBJ2-1

CDR3 DNA: TGTGCCAGCGTCAGGGGTATGAACACTGAAGCTTTCTTT
CDR3 protein: CASVRGMNTEAFF
V gene: TRBV2
clone size: -
D gene: -
J gene: TRBJ1-1

CDR3 DNA: TGTGCCAGCAGTGAAATTGGACAGTATGGCTACACCTTC
CDR3 protein: CASSEIGQYGYTF
V gene: TRBV6-1
clone size: -
D gene: -
J gene: TRBJ1-2

CDR3 DNA: TGTGCCAGCAGCCGAGCAGGGACAGTTAACTATGGCTACACCTTC
CDR3 protein: CASSRAGTVNYGYTF
V gene: TRBV5-4
clone size: -
D gene: TRBD1
J gene: TRBJ1-2

CDR3 DNA: TGTGCCACGGGGAGACAGGGGTGGGATCAGCCCCAGCATTTT
CDR3 protein: CATGRQGWDQPQHF
V gene: TRBV24-1
clone size: -
D gene: TRBD1
J gene: TRBJ1-5

CDR3 DNA: TGCAGCGTTGACAGGGGGATCACAGATACGCAGTATTTT
CDR3 protein: CSVDRGITDTQYF
V gene: TRBV29-1
clone size: -
D gene: TRBD1
J gene: TRBJ2-3

CDR3 DNA: TGTGCCAGCCTATTAGACAATGAGCAGTTCTTC
CDR3 protein: CASLLDNEQFF
V gene: TRBV11-3
clone size: -
D gene: -
J gene: TRBJ2-1

CDR3 DNA: TGTGCCAGCTCCCCGCGTAGCAATCAGCCCCAGCATTTT
CDR3 protein: CASSPRSNQPQHF
V gene: TRBV6-5
clone size: -
D gene: -
J gene: TRBJ1-5

CDR3 DNA: TGTGCCAGCTCAGACCGACAGAACACCGGGGAGCTGTTTTTT
CDR3 protein: CASSDRQNTGELFF
V gene: TRBV18
clone size: -
D gene: -
J gene: TRBJ2-2

CDR3 DNA: TGCAGCGTACAAAAAGGGACGGTTATTAATGAAAAACTGTTTTTT
CDR3 protein: CSVQKGTVINEKLFF
V gene: TRBV29-1
clone size: once
D gene: -
J gene: TRBJ1-4

CDR3 DNA: TGTGCCAGCAGCCCTACCCGAAATCAGCCCCAGCATTTT
CDR3 protein: CASSPTRNQPQHF
V gene: TRBV11-3
clone size: -
D gene: -
J gene: TRBJ1-5

CDR3 DNA: TGTGCCAGCAGCTTAGCGGCCTCCTCCTACGAGCAGTACTTC
CDR3 protein: CASSLAASSYEQYF
V gene: TRBV7-8
clone size: -
D gene: -
J gene: TRBJ2-7

CDR3 DNA: TGTGCCAGCAGCCAATTTAGACAGGGGTCCACTGAAGCTTTCTTT
CDR3 protein: CASSQFRQGSTEAFF
V gene: TRBV2
clone size: -
D gene: TRBD1
J gene: TRBJ1-1

CDR3 DNA: TGCGCCAGCACCTCACTCCCCACCGGGACAGGGGTTGACGAGCAGTACTTC
CDR3 protein: CASTSLPTGTGVDEQYF
V gene: TRBV5-1
clone size: -
D gene: TRBD1
J gene: TRBJ2-7

CDR3 DNA: TGTGCCAGTAGTATAGTAGCGCTCAATGAGCAGTTCTTC
CDR3 protein: CASSIVALNEQFF
V gene: TRBV19
clone size: -
D gene: -
J gene: TRBJ2-1

CDR3 DNA: TGTGCCAGCAGCACAGACAGGGGGACGCGACAGCCCCAGCATTTT
CDR3 protein: CASSTDRGTRQPQHF
V gene: TRBV6-5
clone size: -
D gene: TRBD1
J gene: TRBJ1-5

CDR3 DNA: TGTGCCAGCAGCCCAACAGGGGGCTCTCAAGGCTACACCTTC
CDR3 protein: CASSPTGGSQGYTF
V gene: TRBV7-8
clone size: -
D gene: TRBD1
J gene: TRBJ1-2

CDR3 DNA: TGTGCCAGTTCTCAACTAGTCTCAGGGGATGAGCAGTTCTTC
CDR3 protein: CASSQLVSGDEQFF
V gene: TRBV2
clone size: -
D gene: -
J gene: TRBJ2-1

CDR3 DNA: TGTGCCTGGAGTGGGTCCAGGGGGGGGGAGACCCAGTACTTC
CDR3 protein: CAWSGSRGGETQYF
V gene: TRBV30
clone size: -
D gene: -
J gene: TRBJ2-5

CDR3 DNA: TGTGCCAGCAGCCAAGGAGGACAGGGGGCTCAAGCTTTCTTT
CDR3 protein: CASSQGGQGAQAFF
V gene: TRBV3-1/TRBV3-2
clone size: few
D gene: TRBD1
J gene: TRBJ1-1

CDR3 DNA: TGTGCCTGGAACCCCGGTGCCTACGAGCAGTACTTC
CDR3 protein: CAWNPGAYEQYF
V gene: TRBV30
clone size: -
D gene: -
J gene: TRBJ2-7